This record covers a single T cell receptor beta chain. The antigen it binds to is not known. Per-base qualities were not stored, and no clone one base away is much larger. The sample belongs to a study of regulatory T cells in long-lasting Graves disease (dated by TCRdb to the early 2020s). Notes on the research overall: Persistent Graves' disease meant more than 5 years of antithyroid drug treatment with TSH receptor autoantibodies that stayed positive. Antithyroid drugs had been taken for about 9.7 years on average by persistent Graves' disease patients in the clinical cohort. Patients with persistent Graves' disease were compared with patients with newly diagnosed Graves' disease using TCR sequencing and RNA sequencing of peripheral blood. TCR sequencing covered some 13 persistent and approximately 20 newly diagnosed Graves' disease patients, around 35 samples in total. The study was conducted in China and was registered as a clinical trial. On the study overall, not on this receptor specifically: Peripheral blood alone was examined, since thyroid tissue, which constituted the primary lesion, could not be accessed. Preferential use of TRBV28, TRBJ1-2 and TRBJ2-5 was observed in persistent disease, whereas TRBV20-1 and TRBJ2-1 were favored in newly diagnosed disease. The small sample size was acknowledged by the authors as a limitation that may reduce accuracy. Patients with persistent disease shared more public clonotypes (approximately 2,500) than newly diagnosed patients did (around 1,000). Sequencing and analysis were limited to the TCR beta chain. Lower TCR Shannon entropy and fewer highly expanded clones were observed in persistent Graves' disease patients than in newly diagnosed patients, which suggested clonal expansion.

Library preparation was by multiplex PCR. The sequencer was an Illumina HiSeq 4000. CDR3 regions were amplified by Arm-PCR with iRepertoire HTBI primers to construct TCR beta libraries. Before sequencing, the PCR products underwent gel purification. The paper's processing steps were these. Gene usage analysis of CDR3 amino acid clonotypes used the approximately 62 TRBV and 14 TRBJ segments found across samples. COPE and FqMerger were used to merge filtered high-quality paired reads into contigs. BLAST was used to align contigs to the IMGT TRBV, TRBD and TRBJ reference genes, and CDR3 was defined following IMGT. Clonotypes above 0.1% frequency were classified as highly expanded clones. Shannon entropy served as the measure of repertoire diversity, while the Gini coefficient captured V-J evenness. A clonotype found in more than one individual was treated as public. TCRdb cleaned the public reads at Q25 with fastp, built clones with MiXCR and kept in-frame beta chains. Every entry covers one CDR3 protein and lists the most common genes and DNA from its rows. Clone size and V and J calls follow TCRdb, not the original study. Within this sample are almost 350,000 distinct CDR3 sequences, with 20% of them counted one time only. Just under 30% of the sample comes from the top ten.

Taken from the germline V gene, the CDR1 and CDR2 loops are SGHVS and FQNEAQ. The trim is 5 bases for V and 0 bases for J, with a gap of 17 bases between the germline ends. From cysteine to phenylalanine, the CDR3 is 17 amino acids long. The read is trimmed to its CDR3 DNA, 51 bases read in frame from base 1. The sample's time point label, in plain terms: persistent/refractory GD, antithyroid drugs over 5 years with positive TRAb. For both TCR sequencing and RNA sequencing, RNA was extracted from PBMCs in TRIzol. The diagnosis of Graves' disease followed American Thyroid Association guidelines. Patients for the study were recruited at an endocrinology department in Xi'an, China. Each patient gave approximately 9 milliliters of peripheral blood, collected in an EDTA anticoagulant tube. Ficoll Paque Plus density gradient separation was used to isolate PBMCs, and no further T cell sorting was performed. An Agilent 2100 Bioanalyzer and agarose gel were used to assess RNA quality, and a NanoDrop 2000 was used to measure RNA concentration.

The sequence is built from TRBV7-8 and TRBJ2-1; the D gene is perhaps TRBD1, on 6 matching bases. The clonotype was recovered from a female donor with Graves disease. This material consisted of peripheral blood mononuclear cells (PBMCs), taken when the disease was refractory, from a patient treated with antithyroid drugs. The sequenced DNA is TGTGCCAGCAGCGCGACCTACAGGGCTTCCTCCTACAATGAGCAGTTCTTC. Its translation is CASSATYRASSYNEQFF.